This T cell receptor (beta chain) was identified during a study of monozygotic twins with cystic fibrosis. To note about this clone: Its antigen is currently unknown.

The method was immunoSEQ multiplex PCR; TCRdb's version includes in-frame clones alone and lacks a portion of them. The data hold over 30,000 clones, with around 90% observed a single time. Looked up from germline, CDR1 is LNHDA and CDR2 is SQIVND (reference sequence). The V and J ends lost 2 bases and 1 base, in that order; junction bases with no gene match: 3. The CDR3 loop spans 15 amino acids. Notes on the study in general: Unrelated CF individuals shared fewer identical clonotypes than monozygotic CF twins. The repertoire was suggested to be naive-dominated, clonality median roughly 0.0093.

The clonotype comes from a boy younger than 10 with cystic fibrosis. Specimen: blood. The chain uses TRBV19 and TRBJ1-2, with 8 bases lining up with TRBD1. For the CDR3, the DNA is TGTGCCAGTAGTATAAGCACAGGGGGTAACTATGGCTACACCTTC. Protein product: CASSISTGGNYGYTF.